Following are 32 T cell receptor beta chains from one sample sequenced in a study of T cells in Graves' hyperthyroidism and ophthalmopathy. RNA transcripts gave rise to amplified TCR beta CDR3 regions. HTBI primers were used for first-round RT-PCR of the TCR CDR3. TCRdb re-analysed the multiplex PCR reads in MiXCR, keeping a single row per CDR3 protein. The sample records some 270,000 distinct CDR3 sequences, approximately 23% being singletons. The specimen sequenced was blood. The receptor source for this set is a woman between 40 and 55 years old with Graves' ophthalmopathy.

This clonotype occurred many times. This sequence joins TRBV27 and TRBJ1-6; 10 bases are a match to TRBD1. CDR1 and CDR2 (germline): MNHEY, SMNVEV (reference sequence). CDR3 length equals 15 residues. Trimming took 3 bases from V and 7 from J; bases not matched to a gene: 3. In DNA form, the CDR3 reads TGTGCCAGCAGTTTGTGGGACAGGGGAAATTCACCCCTCCACTTT. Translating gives CASSLWDRGNSPLHF.

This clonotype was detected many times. The CDR3 loop is CASSLDRFQRGYEQYF. In nucleotides, the CDR3 is TGTGCCAGCAGCTTAGATCGCTTTCAGCGGGGCTACGAGCAGTACTTC. The V call is TRBV11-2, the J call TRBJ2-7; 7 nucleotides agree with TRBD2. Germline trimming cut 0 bases from V and 3 bases from J; bases unmatched to any gene: 8. CDR3 length equals 16 residues. Germline V gene sequence: CDR1 SGHAT, CDR2 FQNNGV.

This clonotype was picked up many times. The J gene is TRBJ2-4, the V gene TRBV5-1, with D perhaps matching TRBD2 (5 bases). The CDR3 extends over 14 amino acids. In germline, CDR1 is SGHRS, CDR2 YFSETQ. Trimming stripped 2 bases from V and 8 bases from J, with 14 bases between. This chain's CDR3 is CASSFGLSRDIQYF. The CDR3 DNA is TGCGCCAGCAGCTTTGGTCTGTCGCGGGACATTCAGTACTTC.

The CDR3 sequence is CASSESRAAQPQHF. CDR3 nucleotide sequence: TGTGCCAGCAGTGAGTCCAGGGCGGCTCAGCCCCAGCATTTT. This rearrangement joins TRBV2 to TRBJ1-5; D may be TRBD1 (5 bases). CDR1 SNHLY and CDR2 FYNNEI come from the germline V gene. CDR3 size: 14 residues. Trimming stripped 3 bases from V and 6 bases from J, with 12 bases between.

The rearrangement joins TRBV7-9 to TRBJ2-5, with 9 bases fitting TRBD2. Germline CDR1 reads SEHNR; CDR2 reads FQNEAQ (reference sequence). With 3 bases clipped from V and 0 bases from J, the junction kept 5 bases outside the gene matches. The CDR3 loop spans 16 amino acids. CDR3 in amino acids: CASSFSGRAYQETQYF. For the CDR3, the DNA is TGTGCCAGCAGCTTTAGCGGGAGAGCGTACCAAGAGACCCAGTACTTC.

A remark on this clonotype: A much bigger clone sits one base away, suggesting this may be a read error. The CDR3 loop reads CAWVGLAGVRETQYF. The DNA for the CDR3 is TGTGCCTGGGTGGGACTAGCGGGAGTGAGAGAGACCCAGTACTTC. V usage is TRBV30 and J usage is TRBJ2-5, with 14 bases lining up with TRBD2. The CDR3 consists of 15 residues. Germline CDR1 and CDR2: GTSNPN and SVGIG (reference sequence). The ends lost 5 bases at V and 4 bases at J; junction bases unmatched: 6.

The CDR3 reads CASSQDGARADEQYF. The DNA for the CDR3 is TGTGCCAGCAGCCAAGATGGGGCCCGGGCAGACGAGCAGTACTTC. The chain is built from TRBV4-2 and TRBJ2-7, with D perhaps TRBD1 (5 bases). The germline V gene encodes CDR1 LGHNA and CDR2 YNFKEQ. V gave up 0 bases and J gave up 5 bases, with 14 bases separating them. The CDR3 has 15 residues.

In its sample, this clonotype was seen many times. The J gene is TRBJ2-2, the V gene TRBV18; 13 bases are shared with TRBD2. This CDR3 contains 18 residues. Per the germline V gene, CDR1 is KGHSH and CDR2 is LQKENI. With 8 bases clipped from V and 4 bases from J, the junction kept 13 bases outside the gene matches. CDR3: CASTPSGTSGKLTGELFF. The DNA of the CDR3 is TGTGCCAGCACTCCGTCCGGGACTAGCGGGAAACTCACCGGGGAGCTGTTTTTT.

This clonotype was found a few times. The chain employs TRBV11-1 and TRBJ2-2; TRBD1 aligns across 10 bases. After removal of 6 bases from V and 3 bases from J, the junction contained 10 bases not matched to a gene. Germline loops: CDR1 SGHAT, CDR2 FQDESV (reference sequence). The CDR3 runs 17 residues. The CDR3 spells CASRGQGDRADTGELFF. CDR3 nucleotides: TGTGCCAGCAGAGGACAGGGGGACAGGGCAGACACCGGGGAGCTGTTTTTT.

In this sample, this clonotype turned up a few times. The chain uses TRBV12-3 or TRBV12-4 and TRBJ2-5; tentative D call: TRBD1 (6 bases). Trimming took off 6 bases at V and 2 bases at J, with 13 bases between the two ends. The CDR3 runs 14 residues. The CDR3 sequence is CASSWGTTQETQYF. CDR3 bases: TGTGCCAGCAGCTGGGGGACAACTCAAGAGACCCAGTACTTC.

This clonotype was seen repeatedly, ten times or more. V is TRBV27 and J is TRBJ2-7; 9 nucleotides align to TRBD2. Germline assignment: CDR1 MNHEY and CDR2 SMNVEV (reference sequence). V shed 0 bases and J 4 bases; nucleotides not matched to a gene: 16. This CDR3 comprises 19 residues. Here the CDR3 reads CASSLSARQAAGGQYEQYF. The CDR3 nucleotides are TGTGCCAGCAGTTTATCCGCCCGGCAGGCAGCGGGAGGCCAATACGAGCAGTACTTC.

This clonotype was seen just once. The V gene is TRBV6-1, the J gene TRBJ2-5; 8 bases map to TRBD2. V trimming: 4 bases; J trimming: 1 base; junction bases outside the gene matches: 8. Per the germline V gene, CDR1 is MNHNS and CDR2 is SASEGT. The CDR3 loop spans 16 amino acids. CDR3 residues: CASSGGLAATQETQYF. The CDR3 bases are TGTGCCAGCAGTGGCGGACTAGCCGCAACCCAAGAGACCCAGTACTTC.

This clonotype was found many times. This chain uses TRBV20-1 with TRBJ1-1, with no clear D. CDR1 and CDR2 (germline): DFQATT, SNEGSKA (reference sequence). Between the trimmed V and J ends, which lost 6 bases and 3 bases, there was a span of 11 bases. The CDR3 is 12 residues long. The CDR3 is CSAKEWDTEAFF. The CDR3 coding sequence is TGCAGTGCAAAGGAGTGGGACACTGAAGCTTTCTTT.

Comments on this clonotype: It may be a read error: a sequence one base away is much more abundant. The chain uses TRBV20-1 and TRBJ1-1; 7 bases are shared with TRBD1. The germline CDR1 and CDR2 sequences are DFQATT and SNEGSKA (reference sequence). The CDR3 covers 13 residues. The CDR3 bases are TGCAGTGCCAACAGGGGCCCGAACACTGGAGCTTTCTTT. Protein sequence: CSANRGPNTGAFF.

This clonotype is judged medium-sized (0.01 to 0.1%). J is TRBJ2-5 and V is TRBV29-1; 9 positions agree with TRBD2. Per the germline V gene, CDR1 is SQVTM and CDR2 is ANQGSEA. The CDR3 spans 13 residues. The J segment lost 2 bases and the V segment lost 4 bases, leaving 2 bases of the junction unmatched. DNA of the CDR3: TGCAGCGTTGTTCTAGCGGGACAAGAGACCCAGTACTTC. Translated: CSVVLAGQETQYF.

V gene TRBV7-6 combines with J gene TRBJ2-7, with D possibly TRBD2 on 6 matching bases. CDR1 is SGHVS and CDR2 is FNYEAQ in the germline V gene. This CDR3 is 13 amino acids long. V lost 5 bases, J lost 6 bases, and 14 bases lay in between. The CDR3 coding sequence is TGTGCCAGCAGCGGGGGGTCCTCGGGCGAGCAGTACTTC. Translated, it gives CASSGGSSGEQYF.

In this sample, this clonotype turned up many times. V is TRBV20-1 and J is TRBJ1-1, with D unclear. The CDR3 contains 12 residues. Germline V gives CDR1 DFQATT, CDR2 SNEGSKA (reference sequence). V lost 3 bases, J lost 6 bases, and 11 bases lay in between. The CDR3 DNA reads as TGCAGTGCTAGGCCCCGGGTCGCTGAAGCTTTCTTT. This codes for CSARPRVAEAFF.

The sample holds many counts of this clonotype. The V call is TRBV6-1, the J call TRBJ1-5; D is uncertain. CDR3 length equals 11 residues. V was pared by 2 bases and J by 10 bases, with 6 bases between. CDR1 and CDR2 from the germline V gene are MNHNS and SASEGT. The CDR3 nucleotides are TGTGCCAGCAGTGAAATTCCTCCCCAGCATTTT. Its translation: CASSEIPPQHF.

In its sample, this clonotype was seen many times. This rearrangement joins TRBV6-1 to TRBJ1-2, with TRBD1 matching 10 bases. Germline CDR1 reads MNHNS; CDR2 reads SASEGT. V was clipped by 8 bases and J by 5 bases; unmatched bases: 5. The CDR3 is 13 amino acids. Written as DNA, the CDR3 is TGTGCCAGCGGACAGGGGGGAATGTATGGCTACACCTTC. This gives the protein CASGQGGMYGYTF.

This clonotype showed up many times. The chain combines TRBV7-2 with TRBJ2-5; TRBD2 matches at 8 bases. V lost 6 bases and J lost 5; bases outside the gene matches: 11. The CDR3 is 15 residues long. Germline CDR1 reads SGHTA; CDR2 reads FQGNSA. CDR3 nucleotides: TGTGCCAGCAGATCCACGGGACTAGGGGAGGAGACCCAGTACTTC. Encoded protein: CASRSTGLGEETQYF. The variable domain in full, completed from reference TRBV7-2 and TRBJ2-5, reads GAGVSQSPSNKVTEKGKDVELRCDPISGHTALYWYRQSLGQGLEFLIYFQGNSAPDKSGLPSDRFSAERTGGSVSTLTIQRTQQEDSAVYLCASRSTGLGEETQYFGPGTRLLVL.

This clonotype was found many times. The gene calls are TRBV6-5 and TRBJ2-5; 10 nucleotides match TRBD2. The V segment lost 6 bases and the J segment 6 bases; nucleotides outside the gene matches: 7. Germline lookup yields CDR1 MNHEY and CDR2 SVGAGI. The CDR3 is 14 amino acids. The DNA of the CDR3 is TGTGCCAGCAGCCCAGCGGGAGGGGGGAAGACCCAGTACTTC. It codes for CASSPAGGGKTQYF.

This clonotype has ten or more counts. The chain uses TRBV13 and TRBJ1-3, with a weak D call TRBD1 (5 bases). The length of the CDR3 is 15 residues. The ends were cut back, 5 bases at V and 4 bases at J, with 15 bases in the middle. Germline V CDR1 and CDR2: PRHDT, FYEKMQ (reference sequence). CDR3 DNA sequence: TGTGCCAGCAGCCCTAGGGACTTCCCGGGAAACACCATATATTTT. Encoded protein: CASSPRDFPGNTIYF.

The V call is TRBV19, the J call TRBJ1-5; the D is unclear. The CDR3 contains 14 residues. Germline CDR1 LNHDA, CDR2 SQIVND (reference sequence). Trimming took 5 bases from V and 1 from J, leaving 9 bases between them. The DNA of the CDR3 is TGTGCCAGTAGTTCCGTGGTAAGCAATCAGCCCCAGCATTTT. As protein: CASSSVVSNQPQHF.

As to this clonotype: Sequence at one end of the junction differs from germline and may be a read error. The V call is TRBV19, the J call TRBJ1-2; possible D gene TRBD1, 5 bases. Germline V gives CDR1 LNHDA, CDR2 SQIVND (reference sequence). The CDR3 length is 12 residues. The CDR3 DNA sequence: TGTGCCAGTACTCAGGGCAACTATGGCTGCACCTTC. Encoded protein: CASTQGNYGCTF.

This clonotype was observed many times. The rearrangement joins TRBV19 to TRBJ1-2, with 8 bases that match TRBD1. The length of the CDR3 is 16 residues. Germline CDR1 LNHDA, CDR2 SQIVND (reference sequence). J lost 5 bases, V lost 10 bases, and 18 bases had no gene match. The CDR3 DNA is TGTGCCACAAATCCCGCTGGACAGGGTCCAATTTATGGCTACACCTTC. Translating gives CATNPAGQGPIYGYTF.

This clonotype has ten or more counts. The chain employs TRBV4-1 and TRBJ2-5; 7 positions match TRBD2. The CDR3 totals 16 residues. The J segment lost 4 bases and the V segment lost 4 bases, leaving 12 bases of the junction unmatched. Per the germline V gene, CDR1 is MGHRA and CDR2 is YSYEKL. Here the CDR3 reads CASSPLGAGDRETQYF. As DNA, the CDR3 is TGCGCCAGCAGCCCCTTAGGGGCGGGAGATCGAGAGACCCAGTACTTC.

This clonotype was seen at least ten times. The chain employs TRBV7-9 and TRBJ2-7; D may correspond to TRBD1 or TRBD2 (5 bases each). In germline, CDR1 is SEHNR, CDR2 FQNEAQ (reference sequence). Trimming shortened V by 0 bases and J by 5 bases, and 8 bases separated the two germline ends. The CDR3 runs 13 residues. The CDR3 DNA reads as TGTGCCAGCAGCTTAGCGATGGGGGACGAGCAGTACTTC. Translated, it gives CASSLAMGDEQYF.

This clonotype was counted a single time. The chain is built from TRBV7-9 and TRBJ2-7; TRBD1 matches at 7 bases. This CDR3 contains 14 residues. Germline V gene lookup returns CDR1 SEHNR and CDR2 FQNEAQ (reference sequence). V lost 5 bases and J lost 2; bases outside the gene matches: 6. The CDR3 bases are TGTGCCAGCAGCCGATTGGGACAGCCCTACGAGCAGTACTTC. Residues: CASSRLGQPYEQYF. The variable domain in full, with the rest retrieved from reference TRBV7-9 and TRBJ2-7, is DTGVSQNPRHKITKRGQNVTFRCDPISEHNRLYWYRQTLGQGPEFLTYFQNEAQLEKSRLLSDRFSAERPKGSFSTLEIQRTEQGDSAMYLCASSRLGQPYEQYFGPGTRLTVT.

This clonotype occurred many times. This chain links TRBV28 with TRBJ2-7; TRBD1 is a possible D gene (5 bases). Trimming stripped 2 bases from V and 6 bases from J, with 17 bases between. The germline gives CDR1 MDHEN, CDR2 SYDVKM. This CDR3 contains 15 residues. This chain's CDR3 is CASSLGAPKAGEQYF. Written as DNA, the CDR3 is TGTGCCAGCAGTTTAGGGGCTCCCAAAGCAGGCGAGCAGTACTTC.

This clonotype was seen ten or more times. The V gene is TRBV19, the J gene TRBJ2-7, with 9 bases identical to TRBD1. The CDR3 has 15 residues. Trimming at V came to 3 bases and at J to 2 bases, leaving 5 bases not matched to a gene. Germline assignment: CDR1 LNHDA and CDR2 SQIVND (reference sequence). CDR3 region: CASSISTGGTYEQYF. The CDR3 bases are TGTGCCAGTAGTATCAGTACAGGGGGCACCTACGAGCAGTACTTC.

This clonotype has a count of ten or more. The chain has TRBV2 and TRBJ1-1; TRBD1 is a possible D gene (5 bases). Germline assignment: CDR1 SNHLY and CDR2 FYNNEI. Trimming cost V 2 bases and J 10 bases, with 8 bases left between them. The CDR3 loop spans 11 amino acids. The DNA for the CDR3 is TGTGCCAGCAGTGAACAGGGATCAGCTTTCTTT. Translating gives CASSEQGSAFF.

The CDR3 loop reads CATSRDFRGERNTEAFF. The CDR3, as DNA: TGTGCCACCAGCAGAGATTTCAGGGGGGAAAGAAACACTGAAGCTTTCTTT. The V and J genes are TRBV15 and TRBJ1-1; 7 bases fit TRBD1. The V gene's germline CDR1 is LNHNV and CDR2 YYDKDF (reference sequence). The CDR3 sequence is 17 residues long. V shed 0 bases, J shed 2 bases, and the junction held 9 bases outside the gene matches.